This entry lists 20 T cell receptor beta chains sequenced from one sample in a study of blood T cell repertoires in COVID-19. The repertoire was sequenced with immunoSEQ multiplex PCR; TCRdb's copy has only in-frame clones and lacks some. The sample has around 60,000 clones, approximately 86% seen once. The sample comprised peripheral blood. These TCRs come from a man aged 50-59 years with active COVID-19.

This clone has only one observation. CDR3 DNA sequence: TGTGCCAGCAGCGGCGCTGGGGGCGTAGGGGAAAAACTGTTTTTT. Translation: CASSGAGGVGEKLFF. The rearrangement uses TRBV7-9 and TRBJ1-4; possibly TRBD1 for D (6 bases). Germline values: CDR1 SEHNR, CDR2 FQNEAQ (reference sequence). The CDR3 has 15 amino acids. V lost 5 bases and J lost 8, with 18 bases in between.

V usage is TRBV6-1 and J usage is TRBJ1-2; weak D call: TRBD1 (5 bases). Germline CDR1 and CDR2: MNHNS and SASEGT. This CDR3 comprises 12 residues. The V and J ends lost 3 bases and 6 bases respectively, with 8 bases between them. The CDR3 is CASSESGNGYTF. In DNA, the CDR3 is TGTGCCAGCAGTGAGTCAGGGAATGGCTACACCTTC.

The chain has TRBV3-1 (or the pseudogene TRBV3-2) and TRBJ2-7; possibly TRBD2 for D (7 bases). V lost 10 bases, J lost 7 bases, and 14 bases lay in between. The CDR3 loop spans 11 amino acids. Germline V lookup: CDR1 LGHDT, CDR2 YNNKEL (reference sequence). CDR3 DNA sequence: TGTGCCACCGGGGGGCACCAGGAGCAGTACTTC. Translated: CATGGHQEQYF.

The gene calls are TRBV7-3 and TRBJ2-6, with TRBD1 matching 8 bases. After removal of 3 bases from V and 2 bases from J, the junction contained 6 bases not matched to a gene. In germline, CDR1 is SGHTA, CDR2 FQGTGA. The length of the CDR3 is 17 residues. CDR3 sequence (DNA): TGTGCCAGCAGCTTCCGGACAGGGTCTACTGGGGCCAACGTCCTGACTTTC. This encodes CASSFRTGSTGANVLTF.

The V and J genes are TRBV2 and TRBJ2-3; TRBD2 matches 10 bases. V lost 4 bases and J lost 1; bases outside the gene matches: 2. The CDR3 totals 15 residues. From germline, CDR1 is SNHLY and CDR2 FYNNEI. The CDR3 loop is CASSGTSGRTDTQYF. Here the CDR3 DNA reads TGTGCCAGCAGTGGGACTAGCGGACGCACAGATACGCAGTATTTT. The whole variable domain, remainder taken from reference TRBV2 and TRBJ2-3, is EPEVTQTPSHQVTQMGQEVILRCVPISNHLYFYWYRQILGQKVEFLVSFYNNEISEKSEIFDDQFSVERPDGSNFTLKIRSTKLEDSAMYFCASSGTSGRTDTQYFGPGTRLTVL.

The chain recombines TRBV5-6 with TRBJ2-5; the D gene is possibly TRBD1 (6 bases). Germline V CDR1 and CDR2: SGHDT, YYEEEE. The CDR3 is 15 residues long. The V end lost 0 bases, the J end lost 2 bases, and 11 bases lay between the germline ends. CDR3 nucleotide sequence: TGTGCCAGCAGCTTGGAGGGGACAAGACAAGAGACCCAGTACTTC. This sequence encodes CASSLEGTRQETQYF.

V and J are TRBV10-3 and TRBJ2-7; 14 bases are a match to TRBD2. The CDR3 contains 14 residues. Germline CDR1 reads ENHRY; CDR2 reads SYGVKD. V shed 6 bases and J 3 bases; nucleotides not matched to a gene: 1. This chain's CDR3 is CAIRGTSGGYEQYF. The CDR3 DNA sequence: TGTGCCATCAGGGGGACTAGCGGGGGCTACGAGCAGTACTTC.

The chain links TRBV5-1 to TRBJ2-2, with D unclear. Germline V gene data show CDR1 as SGHRS and CDR2 as YFSETQ. V was shortened by 0 bases and J by 5 bases, with 14 bases between the two germline ends. CDR3 length equals 16 residues. CDR3 nucleotides: TGCGCCAGCAGCTTGGGGCGGATTTACCTTACCGGGGAGCTGTTTTTT. It translates to CASSLGRIYLTGELFF.

This clone was observed a single time. The rearrangement uses TRBV6-6 and TRBJ1-2; TRBD1 matches at 7 bases. Germline-derived CDR1 and CDR2 are MNHNY and SVGAGI (reference sequence). CDR3 size: 14 residues. V lost 0 bases to trimming and J lost 5 bases; unmatched junction nucleotides: 3. The CDR3 DNA reads as TGTGCCAGCAGTTACTCAGACAGGGTGTATGGCTACACCTTC. This gives the protein CASSYSDRVYGYTF.

The chain employs TRBV6-5 and TRBJ1-3; D gene uncertain. CDR1 and CDR2 (germline): MNHEY, SVGAGI. This CDR3 region has 14 residues. The V gene lost 5 bases and the J gene lost 0 bases, with 8 bases spanning the gap. CDR3 in DNA: TGTGCCAGCAGTAAGGACTTCTCTGGAAACACCATATATTTT. This codes for CASSKDFSGNTIYF.

CDR3 amino acids: CASSLQGLNYGYTF. The CDR3 coding sequence is TGTGCCAGCAGCTTACAGGGGCTGAACTATGGCTACACCTTC. The V gene is TRBV5-4, the J gene TRBJ1-2; 7 bases align to TRBD1. From germline, CDR1 is SGHNT and CDR2 YYREEE (reference sequence). CDR3 length: 14 residues. V trimming: 2 bases; J trimming: 2 bases; junction bases outside the gene matches: 3.

The V call is TRBV27, the J call TRBJ1-1; 8 bases agree with TRBD1. After removal of 3 bases from V and 8 bases from J, the junction contained 8 bases not matched to a gene. In germline, CDR1 is MNHEY, CDR2 SMNVEV (reference sequence). This CDR3 has 14 amino acids. CDR3 region: CASSLPGQVAEAFF. CDR3 nucleotides: TGTGCCAGCAGTTTGCCGGGACAGGTGGCCGAAGCTTTCTTT.

The chain is built from TRBV6-1 and TRBJ1-6; D unclear. The V gene's germline CDR1 is MNHNS and CDR2 SASEGT. The V and J ends lost 3 bases and 7 bases respectively, with 7 bases between them. The CDR3 has 13 amino acids. CDR3 coding DNA: TGTGCCAGCAGTGACCTATTAAATTCACCCCTCCACTTT. Its protein is CASSDLLNSPLHF.

The chain is built from TRBV6-5 and TRBJ1-1, with D hard to call. Trimming cost V 4 bases and J 3 bases, with 9 bases left between them. The germline gives CDR1 MNHEY, CDR2 SVGAGI. The CDR3 has 13 amino acids. The CDR3 DNA reads as TGTGCCAGCAGTTTTGAGAGGTACACTGAAGCTTTCTTT. It yields the protein CASSFERYTEAFF.

The chain joins TRBV28 to TRBJ1-5; possibly TRBD1 for D (6 bases). The CDR3 runs 15 residues. Germline CDR1 reads MDHEN; CDR2 reads SYDVKM. V was trimmed by 1 base and J by 2 bases, leaving 9 bases between them. The CDR3 DNA is TGTGCCAGCAGTTTATCCAGGGGAGGCAATCAGCCCCAGCATTTT. It translates to CASSLSRGGNQPQHF.

This chain joins TRBV12-3 or TRBV12-4 and TRBJ1-2; D gene unclear. CDR3 length equals 13 residues. Trimming took off 6 bases at V and 5 bases at J, with 13 bases between the two ends. CDR3 nucleotides: TGTGCCAGCAGCCTTGACTCTTTGTATGGCTACACCTTC. This gives the protein CASSLDSLYGYTF.

V is TRBV5-5 and J is TRBJ1-2; the D gene is possibly TRBD1 (5 bases). Germline V gene sequence: CDR1 SGHKS, CDR2 YYEKEE (reference sequence). Trimming shortened V by 5 bases and J by 8 bases, and 19 bases separated the two germline ends. The CDR3 extends over 14 amino acids. The CDR3: CASRWDASSGGYTF. The CDR3 DNA follows: TGTGCCAGCAGATGGGACGCCTCCAGCGGGGGCTACACCTTC.

J is TRBJ2-7 and V is TRBV5-5, with a tentative D call TRBD1 (6 bases). The CDR3 length is 14 residues. Germline assignment: CDR1 SGHKS and CDR2 YYEKEE (reference sequence). The V end lost 4 bases, the J end lost 3 bases, and 14 bases lay between the germline ends. The CDR3 DNA reads as TGTGCCAGCAGCAATCGGACAGACCTCTACGAGCAGTACTTC. Protein product: CASSNRTDLYEQYF.

The J gene is TRBJ1-1, the V gene TRBV7-9, with 10 bases that match TRBD1. Trimming took 4 bases from V and 1 from J; bases not matched to a gene: 6. Germline CDR1 reads SEHNR; CDR2 reads FQNEAQ (reference sequence). The CDR3 is made up of 16 amino acids. This chain's CDR3 is CASSSGQGKPNTEAFF. Here the CDR3 DNA reads TGTGCCAGCAGCTCGGGACAGGGGAAACCGAACACTGAAGCTTTCTTT. Full variable domain (outside the CDR3, taken from reference TRBV7-9 and TRBJ1-1): DTGVSQNPRHKITKRGQNVTFRCDPISEHNRLYWYRQTLGQGPEFLTYFQNEAQLEKSRLLSDRFSAERPKGSFSTLEIQRTEQGDSAMYLCASSSGQGKPNTEAFFGQGTRLTVV.

The rearrangement joins TRBV6-2 or TRBV6-3 to TRBJ1-2, with no clear D. The V gene's germline CDR1 is MNHEY and CDR2 SVGEGT. V gave up 5 bases and J gave up 5 bases, with 12 bases separating them. The CDR3 is made up of 13 amino acids. The CDR3 loop is CASSPGWGYGYTF. CDR3 sequence (DNA): TGTGCCAGCAGTCCGGGGTGGGGATATGGCTACACCTTC.